Listed below are T cell receptor beta chains from one sample, sequenced in a study of blood T cell repertoires in COVID-19. Clones were sequenced by immunoSEQ multiplex PCR, and TCRdb holds only the in-frame ones, with some missing. The sample lists 40,000 or so clones, 75% to 90% seen once, with 8.4% in the top ten. The sequenced material came from peripheral blood. These receptors originate from a man aged 60-69 years with active COVID-19. Both conserved end residues are part of each CDR3. D genes are given only for firm matches. Not all rows give a size; the values are once, few, many and, for expanded clones, a class.

TRBJ1-4 TRBV10-3 - - TGTGCCATCAGTGAGACCCAGGAAAAACTGTTTTTT CAISETQEKLFF
TRBJ2-7 TRBV7-2 - - TGTGCCAGCAGCTTAATTGGGAGATATTCCTACGAGCAGTACTTC CASSLIGRYSYEQYF
TRBJ2-1 TRBV2 - - TGTGCCAGCAGTGGATCGGGAGTTAGCGATGAGCAGTTCTTC CASSGSGVSDEQFF
TRBJ2-5 TRBV12-3/TRBV12-4 - few TGTGCCAGCAGCCCAACACAAGAGACCCAGTACTTC CASSPTQETQYF
TRBJ1-3 TRBV5-1 - - TGCGCCAGCAGCTTGGGGCAGGGTTCAAGAGCTGGAAACACCATATATTTT CASSLGQGSRAGNTIYF
TRBJ2-5 TRBV7-3 - - TGTGCCAGCAGCTTAGTGGAGCGAGAGACCCAGTACTTC CASSLVERETQYF
TRBJ2-1 TRBV2 TRBD2 - TGTGCCAGCAGTGGGGGGACTAGCGGGAGGATCTTC CASSGGTSGRIF
TRBJ1-1 TRBV5-6 TRBD1 few TGTGCCAGCAAGAGGACAGGGAACACTGAAGCTTTCTTT CASKRTGNTEAFF
TRBJ1-1 TRBV30 - - TGTGCCTGGAGTGTGGCCCTACAGGGTGAAGCTTTCTTT CAWSVALQGEAFF
TRBJ2-7 TRBV30 - - TGTGCCTGGAGGGGCGAGGGCCACGAGCAGTACTTC CAWRGEGHEQYF
TRBJ2-3 TRBV11-2 - - TGTGCCAGCAGCTTGCTTTGGGGCGTCACAGATACGCAGTATTTT CASSLLWGVTDTQYF
TRBJ1-1 TRBV30 - - TGTGCCTGGAGTGTACCACGCTCAGGGCCGACAATGAACACTGAAGCTTTCTTT CAWSVPRSGPTMNTEAFF
TRBJ2-5 TRBV9 TRBD2 once TGTGCCAGCAACGTAGCGGGAGGTGGAGAGACCCAGTACTTC CASNVAGGGETQYF
TRBJ1-1 TRBV7-9 TRBD1 - TGTGCCAGCAGCTTAGTGGGGACAGGGGCTGGGGCTTTCTTT CASSLVGTGAGAFF
TRBJ2-7 TRBV6-1 - - TGTGCCAGCAGTGACCTCGGGTCTGGAGCCTCCTACGAGCAGTACTTC CASSDLGSGASYEQYF
TRBJ2-7 TRBV11-2 - - TGTGCCAGCAGCCCAAACACGGGGGTCTACGAGCAGTACTTC CASSPNTGVYEQYF
TRBJ1-2 TRBV5-1 TRBD1 - TGCGCCAGCAGCGACATGGGACAGGTTGATGGCTACACCTTC CASSDMGQVDGYTF
TRBJ2-6 TRBV21-1 - - TGTGCCAGCAGCCCTTTAGGACAGGTATCTACTTATGGGGCCAACGTCCTGACTTTC CASSPLGQVSTYGANVLTF
TRBJ2-1 TRBV18 TRBD2 - TGTGCCAGCTCACCAGGACTAGCGCAGTATGAGCAGTTCTTC CASSPGLAQYEQFF
TRBJ2-2 TRBV10-3 TRBD2 - TGTGCCATCAGTGAGACTAGCGGGAGTTTATCCGGGGAGCTGTTTTTT CAISETSGSLSGELFF
TRBJ1-1 TRBV9 - - TGTGCCAGCATCCTGGGGCCTCCATGGTCCACTGAAGCTTTCTTT CASILGPPWSTEAFF
TRBJ1-1 TRBV5-1 - - TGCGCCAGCAGCTTGTACAGGTTGGACACTGAAGCTTTCTTT CASSLYRLDTEAFF
TRBJ1-2 TRBV3-1/TRBV3-2 TRBD1 - TGTGCCAGCAGCTCGGGACAGGGTGGGCGTGGCTACACCTTC CASSSGQGGRGYTF
TRBJ2-3 TRBV27 - - TGTGCCAGCAGTTTAGTAAACACAGATACGCAGTATTTT CASSLVNTDTQYF
TRBJ2-3 TRBV4-1 - - TGCGCCAGCAGCCAAGAAGAGTACGGTCGTACGCAGTATTTT CASSQEEYGRTQYF
TRBJ2-7 TRBV4-1 TRBD2 - TGCGCCAGCAGCCAAGCCATAGCGGGAGACCTCTACGAGCAGTACTTC CASSQAIAGDLYEQYF
TRBJ2-1 TRBV5-6 - - TGTGCCAGCAGCACTTTAGCGAGTTCAAATTACAATGAGCAGTTCTTC CASSTLASSNYNEQFF
TRBJ2-1 TRBV7-9 TRBD1 - TGTGCCAGCAGCCCGGGACAGGGAAAGCAGTTCTTC CASSPGQGKQFF
TRBJ2-7 TRBV10-1 TRBD1 many TGCGCCAGCAGCGCCGGGACAGATTACGAGCAGTACTTC CASSAGTDYEQYF
TRBJ2-1 TRBV19 TRBD2 - TGTGCCAGTAGGCGTAGCGGGGTAAAACAAGAGCAGTTCTTC CASRRSGVKQEQFF
TRBJ2-2 TRBV5-6 TRBD2 - TGTGCCAGCAGCTGGGGACTAGCTGGCACCGGGGAGCTGTTTTTT CASSWGLAGTGELFF
TRBJ1-2 TRBV28 - - TGTGCCACGGCACGACCGGACAAAAACTATGGCTACACCTTC CATARPDKNYGYTF
TRBJ2-7 TRBV7-9 - few TGTGCCAGCAGGGGGACACTAAGTAGGGAGCAGTACTTC CASRGTLSREQYF
TRBJ2-7 TRBV7-9 TRBD2 - TGTGCCAGCAGCTTAGGGGGGACTAGTATTGTCAAGCAGTACTTC CASSLGGTSIVKQYF
TRBJ1-2 TRBV3-1/TRBV3-2 TRBD1 - TGTGCCAGCAGCCAAGGGGGGACAGGGAAGGTTGGTGGCTACACCTTC CASSQGGTGKVGGYTF
TRBJ2-1 TRBV21-1 - - TGTGCCAGCACCGTCCCCAGGCCAGCGGGAGTTCCCTACAATGAGCAGTTCTTC CASTVPRPAGVPYNEQFF
TRBJ2-3 TRBV5-4 TRBD2 - TGTGCCAGCAGCCCCGGGACTAGCGGGTTCAGAGATACGCAGTATTTT CASSPGTSGFRDTQYF
TRBJ2-1 TRBV7-2 - - TGTGCCAGCAGTCGGCCGGCTGCGGGTGAGCAGTTCTTC CASSRPAAGEQFF
TRBJ1-1 TRBV6-5 - - TGTGCCAGCAGACCAGGGTTCTCTGAAGCTTTCTTT CASRPGFSEAFF
TRBJ2-1 TRBV7-2 TRBD2 - TGTGCCAGCAGCCCGGGACTAGCGGGGGGGGGTGAGCAGTTCTTC CASSPGLAGGGEQFF
TRBJ2-5 TRBV7-2 TRBD1 - TGTGCCAGCAGCCAGATGGGACAGAGACAAGAGACCCAGTACTTC CASSQMGQRQETQYF
TRBJ2-5 TRBV7-2 - once TGTGCCAGCAGCCAAACGCGGCGGGGACAAGAGACCCAGTACTTC CASSQTRRGQETQYF
TRBJ1-5 TRBV6-5 - - TGTGCCAGCAGTTACGCAGGGAACAATCAGCCCCAGCATTTT CASSYAGNNQPQHF
TRBJ2-7 TRBV9 - - TGTGCCAGCAGCGTAGAGGCGGCGGGGCTCTACGAGCAGTACTTC CASSVEAAGLYEQYF